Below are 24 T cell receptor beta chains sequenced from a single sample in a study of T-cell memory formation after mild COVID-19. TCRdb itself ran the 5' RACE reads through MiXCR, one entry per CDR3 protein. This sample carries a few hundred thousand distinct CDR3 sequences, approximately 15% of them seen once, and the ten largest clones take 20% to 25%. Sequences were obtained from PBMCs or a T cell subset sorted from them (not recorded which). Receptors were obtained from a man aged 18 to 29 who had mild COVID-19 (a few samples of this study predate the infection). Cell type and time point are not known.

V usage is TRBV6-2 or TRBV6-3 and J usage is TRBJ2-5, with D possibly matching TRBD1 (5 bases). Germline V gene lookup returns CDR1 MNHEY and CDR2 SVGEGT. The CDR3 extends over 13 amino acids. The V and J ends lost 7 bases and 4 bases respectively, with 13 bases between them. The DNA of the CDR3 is TGTGCCAGCATCCCCAGGGTTCGAGAGACCCAGTACTTC. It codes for CASIPRVRETQYF.

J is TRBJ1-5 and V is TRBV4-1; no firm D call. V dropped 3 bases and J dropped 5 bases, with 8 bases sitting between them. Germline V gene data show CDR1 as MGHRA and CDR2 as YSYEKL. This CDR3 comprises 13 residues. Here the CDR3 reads CASSHPLDQPQHF. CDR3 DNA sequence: TGCGCCAGCAGCCATCCCTTGGATCAGCCCCAGCATTTT.

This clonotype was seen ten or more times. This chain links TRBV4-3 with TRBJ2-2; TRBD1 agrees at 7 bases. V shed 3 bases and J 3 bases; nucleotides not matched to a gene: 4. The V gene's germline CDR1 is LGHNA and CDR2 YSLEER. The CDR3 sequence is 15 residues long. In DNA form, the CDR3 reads TGCGCCAGCAGCCACAGACAGGGAGACACCGGGGAGCTGTTTTTT. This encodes CASSHRQGDTGELFF.

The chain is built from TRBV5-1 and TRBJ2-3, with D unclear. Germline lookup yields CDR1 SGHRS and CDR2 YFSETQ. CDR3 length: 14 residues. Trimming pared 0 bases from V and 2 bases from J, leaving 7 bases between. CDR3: CASSLDVPTDTQYF. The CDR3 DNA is TGCGCCAGCAGCTTGGACGTACCCACAGATACGCAGTATTTT.

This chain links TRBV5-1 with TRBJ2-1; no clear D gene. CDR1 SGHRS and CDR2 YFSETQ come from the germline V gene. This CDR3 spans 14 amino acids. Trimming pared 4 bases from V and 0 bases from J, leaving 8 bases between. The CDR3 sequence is CASSRVDSYNEQFF. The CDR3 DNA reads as TGCGCCAGCAGCCGGGTCGACTCCTACAATGAGCAGTTCTTC.

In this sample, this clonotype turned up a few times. CDR3 nucleotide sequence: TGTGCCAGCAGAGGTGGGACAGGGAACACAGATACGCAGTATTTT. This encodes CASRGGTGNTDTQYF. The genes are TRBV7-8 and TRBJ2-3, with 9 nucleotides matching TRBD1. Germline V lookup: CDR1 SGHVS, CDR2 FQNEAQ. V lost 6 bases and J lost 2; bases outside the gene matches: 6. This CDR3 comprises 15 residues.

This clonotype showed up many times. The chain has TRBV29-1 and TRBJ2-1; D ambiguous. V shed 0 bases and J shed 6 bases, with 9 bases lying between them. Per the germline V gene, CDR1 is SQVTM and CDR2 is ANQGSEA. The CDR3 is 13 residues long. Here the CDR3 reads CSVEDLFLNEQFF. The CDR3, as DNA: TGCAGCGTTGAAGATCTTTTCCTCAATGAGCAGTTCTTC.

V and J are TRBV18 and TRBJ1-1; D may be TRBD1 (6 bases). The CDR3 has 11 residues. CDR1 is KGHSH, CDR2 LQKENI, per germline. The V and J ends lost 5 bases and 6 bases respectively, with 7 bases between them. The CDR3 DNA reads TGTGCCAGCTCAGGGGGCCCTGAAGCTTTCTTT. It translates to CASSGGPEAFF.

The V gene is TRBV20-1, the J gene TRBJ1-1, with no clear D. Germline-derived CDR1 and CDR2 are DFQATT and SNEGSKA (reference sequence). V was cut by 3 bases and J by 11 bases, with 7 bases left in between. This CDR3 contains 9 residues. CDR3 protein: CSASRDAFF. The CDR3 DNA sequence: TGCAGTGCTAGTAGAGACGCTTTCTTT.

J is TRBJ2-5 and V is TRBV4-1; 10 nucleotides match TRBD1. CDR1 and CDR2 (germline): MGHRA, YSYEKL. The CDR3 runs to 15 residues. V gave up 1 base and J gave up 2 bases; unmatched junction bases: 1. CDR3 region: CASSQVDRGQETQYF. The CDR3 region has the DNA TGCGCCAGCAGCCAAGTGGACAGGGGGCAAGAGACCCAGTACTTC.

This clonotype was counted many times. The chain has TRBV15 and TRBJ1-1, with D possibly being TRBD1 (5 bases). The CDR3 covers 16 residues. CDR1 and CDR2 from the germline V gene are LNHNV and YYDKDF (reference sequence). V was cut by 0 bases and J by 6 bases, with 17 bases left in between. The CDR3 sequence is CATSRDLAGSGAEAFF. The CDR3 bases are TGTGCCACCAGCAGAGACCTTGCAGGGTCTGGGGCTGAAGCTTTCTTT.

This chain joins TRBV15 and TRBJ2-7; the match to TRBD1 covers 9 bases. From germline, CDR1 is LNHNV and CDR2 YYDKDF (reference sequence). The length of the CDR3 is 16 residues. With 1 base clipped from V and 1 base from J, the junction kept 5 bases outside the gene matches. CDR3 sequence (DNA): TGTGCCACCAGCAGAGTCGGGACAGGGAAGTCCTACGAGCAGTACTTC. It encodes CATSRVGTGKSYEQYF.

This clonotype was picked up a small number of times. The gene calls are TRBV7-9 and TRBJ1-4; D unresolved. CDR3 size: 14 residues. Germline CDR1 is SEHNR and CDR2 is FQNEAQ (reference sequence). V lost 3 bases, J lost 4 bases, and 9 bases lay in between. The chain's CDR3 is CASSLRRDNEKLFF. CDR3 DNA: TGTGCCAGCAGCTTGAGACGTGATAATGAAAAACTGTTTTTT. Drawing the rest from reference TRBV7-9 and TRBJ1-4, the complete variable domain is DTGVSQNPRHKITKRGQNVTFRCDPISEHNRLYWYRQTLGQGPEFLTYFQNEAQLEKSRLLSDRFSAERPKGSFSTLEIQRTEQGDSAMYLCASSLRRDNEKLFFGSGTQLSVL.

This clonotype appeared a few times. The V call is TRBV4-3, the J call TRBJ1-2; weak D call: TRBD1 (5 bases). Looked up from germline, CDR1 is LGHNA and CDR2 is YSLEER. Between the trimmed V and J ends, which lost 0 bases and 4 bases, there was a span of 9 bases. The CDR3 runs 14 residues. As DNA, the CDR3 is TGCGCCAGCAGCCAAGATCACGGGGGCTATGGCTACACCTTC. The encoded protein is CASSQDHGGYGYTF.

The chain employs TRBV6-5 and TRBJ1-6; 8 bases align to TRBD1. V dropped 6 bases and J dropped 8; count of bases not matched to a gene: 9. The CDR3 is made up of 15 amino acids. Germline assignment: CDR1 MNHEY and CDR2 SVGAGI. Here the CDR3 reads CASRDQGARHSPLHF. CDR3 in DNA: TGTGCCAGCAGGGATCAGGGGGCTCGACATTCACCCCTCCACTTT.

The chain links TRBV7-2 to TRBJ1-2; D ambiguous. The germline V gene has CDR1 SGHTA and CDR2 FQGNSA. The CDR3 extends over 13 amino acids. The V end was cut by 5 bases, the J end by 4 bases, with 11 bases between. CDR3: CASSTTVSYGYTF. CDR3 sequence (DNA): TGTGCCAGCAGCACAACAGTCTCCTATGGCTACACCTTC. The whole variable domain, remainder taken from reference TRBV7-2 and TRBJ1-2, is GAGVSQSPSNKVTEKGKDVELRCDPISGHTALYWYRQSLGQGLEFLIYFQGNSAPDKSGLPSDRFSAERTGGSVSTLTIQRTQQEDSAVYLCASSTTVSYGYTFGSGTRLTVV.

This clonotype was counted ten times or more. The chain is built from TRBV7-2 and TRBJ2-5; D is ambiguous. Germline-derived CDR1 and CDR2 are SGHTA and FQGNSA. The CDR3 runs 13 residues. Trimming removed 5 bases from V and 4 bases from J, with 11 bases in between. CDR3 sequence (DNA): TGTGCCAGCAGCCCACCCTCCGGAGAGACCCAGTACTTC. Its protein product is CASSPPSGETQYF.

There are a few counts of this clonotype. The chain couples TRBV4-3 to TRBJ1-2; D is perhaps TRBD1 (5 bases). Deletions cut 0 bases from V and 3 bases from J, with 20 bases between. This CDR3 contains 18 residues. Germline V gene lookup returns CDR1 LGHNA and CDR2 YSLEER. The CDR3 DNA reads TGCGCCAGCAGCCAAGACCCGACCTTGAGGGGCGGGTACTATGGCTACACCTTC. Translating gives CASSQDPTLRGGYYGYTF.

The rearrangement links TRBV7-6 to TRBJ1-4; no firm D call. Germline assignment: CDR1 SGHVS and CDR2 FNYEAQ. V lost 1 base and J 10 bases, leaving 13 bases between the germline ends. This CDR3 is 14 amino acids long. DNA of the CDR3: TGTGCCAGCAGCTTAGACCCCGGAAATCTAAAACTGTTTTTT. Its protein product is CASSLDPGNLKLFF. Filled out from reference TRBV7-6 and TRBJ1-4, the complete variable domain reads GAGVSQSPRYKVTKRGQDVALRCDPISGHVSLYWYRQALGQGPEFLTYFNYEAQQDKSGLPNDRFSAERPEGSISTLTIQRTEQRDSAMYRCASSLDPGNLKLFFGSGTQLSVL.

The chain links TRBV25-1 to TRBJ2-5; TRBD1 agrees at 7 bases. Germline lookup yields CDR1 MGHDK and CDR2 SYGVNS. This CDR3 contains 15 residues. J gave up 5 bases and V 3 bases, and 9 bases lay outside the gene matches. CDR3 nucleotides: TGTGCCAGCAGTGACCCCAGGGGGTCGTGGGAGACCCAGTACTTC. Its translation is CASSDPRGSWETQYF. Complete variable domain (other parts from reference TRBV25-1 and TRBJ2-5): EADIYQTPRYLVIGTGKKITLECSQTMGHDKMYWYQQDPGMELHLIHYSYGVNSTEKGDLSSESTVSRIRTEHFPLTLESARPSHTSQYLCASSDPRGSWETQYFGPGTRLLVL.

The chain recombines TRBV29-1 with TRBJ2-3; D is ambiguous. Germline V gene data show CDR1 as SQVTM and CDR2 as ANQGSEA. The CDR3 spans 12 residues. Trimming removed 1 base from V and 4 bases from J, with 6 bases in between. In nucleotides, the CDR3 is TGCAGCGTTGAAGGGCCCCCAGATACGCAGTATTTT. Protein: CSVEGPPDTQYF.

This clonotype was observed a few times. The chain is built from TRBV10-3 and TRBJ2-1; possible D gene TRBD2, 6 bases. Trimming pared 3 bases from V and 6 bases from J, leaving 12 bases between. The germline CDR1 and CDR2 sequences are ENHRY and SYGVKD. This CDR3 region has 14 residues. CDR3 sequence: CAISERGNFNEQFF. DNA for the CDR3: TGTGCCATCAGTGAACGGGGGAATTTCAATGAGCAGTTCTTC.

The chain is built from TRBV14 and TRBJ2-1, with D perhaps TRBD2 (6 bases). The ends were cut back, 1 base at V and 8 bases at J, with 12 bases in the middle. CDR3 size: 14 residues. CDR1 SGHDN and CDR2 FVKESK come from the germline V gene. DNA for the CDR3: TGTGCCAGCAGCCAAGGGGACTGGGGCGATGAGCAGTTCTTC. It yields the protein CASSQGDWGDEQFF.

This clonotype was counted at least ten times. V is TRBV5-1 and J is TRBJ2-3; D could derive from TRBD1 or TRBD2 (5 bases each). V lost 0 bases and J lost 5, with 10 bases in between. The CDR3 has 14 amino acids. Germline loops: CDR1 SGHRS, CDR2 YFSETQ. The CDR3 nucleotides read TGCGCCAGCAGCTTGGCGGGACCGGTAGATACGCAGTATTTT. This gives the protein CASSLAGPVDTQYF.